Shown below are 3 T cell receptor beta chains from a single sample sequenced in a study of blood T cells in healthy people across ages. Combining a sample-barcoded 5' primer with a J-beta primer mix, a second PCR ran for roughly 6 to 11 cycles. TCRdb recomputed calls from the 5' RACE reads with MiXCR, one row per CDR3 protein. The repertoire holds about 1.7 million distinct CDR3 sequences, with roughly 27% as singletons. The specimen was blood. Every receptor here comes from a woman in her 30s in good health.

The gene calls are TRBV7-6 and TRBJ2-3; 7 nucleotides match TRBD2. CDR3 size: 18 residues. After removal of 1 base from V and 1 base from J, the junction contained 11 bases not matched to a gene. CDR1 SGHVS and CDR2 FNYEAQ come from the germline V gene. Written as DNA, the CDR3 is TGTGCCAGCAGCTTAGAGGTGAGGGCTAGCGGAGGCACAGATACGCAGTATTTT. Protein product: CASSLEVRASGGTDTQYF.

A remark on this clonotype: Possible read error: a much larger clone is one base away. The chain employs TRBV20-1 and TRBJ2-1; D gene unclear. The J call may be faulty, since TRBJ2-7 better matches the DNA end. The CDR3 is made up of 14 amino acids. The germline CDR1 and CDR2 sequences are DFQATT and SNEGSKA (reference sequence). CDR3 residues: CSVRTTDLYNEQYF. CDR3 nucleotides: TGCAGTGTTCGTACGACCGACCTCTACAATGAGCAGTACTTC.

This clonotype was detected a few times. A much larger clone differs from this one at a single base, so this may be a read error. The V and J genes are TRBV20-1 and TRBJ2-7, with D unclear. This CDR3 spans 10 amino acids. Germline-derived CDR1 and CDR2 are DFQATT and SNEGSKA (reference sequence). V was shortened by 3 bases and J by 5 bases, with 5 bases between the two germline ends. The chain's CDR3 is CSASDNEQYF. The CDR3 bases are TGCAGTGCTAGTGACAACGAGCAGTACTTC.